These 25 T cell receptor beta chains came from one sample sequenced in a study of blood T cell repertoires in COVID-19. Some clones are missing from TCRdb's copy, which holds only in-frame ones; the method was immunoSEQ multiplex PCR. This sample has about 110,000 clones, with roughly 84% found just once. Sequencing used peripheral blood. The receptors come from an elderly woman with active or convalescent COVID-19.

This clone was recorded once. The CDR3 reads CASSQDRGGYQPQHF. The CDR3 coding sequence is TGTGCCAGCAGCCAAGATCGAGGGGGCTATCAGCCCCAGCATTTT. The chain has TRBV4-2 and TRBJ1-5, with TRBD1 matching 7 bases. Germline CDR1 LGHNA, CDR2 YNFKEQ. The CDR3 consists of 15 residues. V lost 0 bases and J lost 5; bases outside the gene matches: 4.

The CDR3 coding sequence is TGTGCCAGCAGCCCAGCCGGGACCAGGGGAGCTTTCTTT. Translation: CASSPAGTRGAFF. The chain has TRBV14 and TRBJ1-1, with D possibly being TRBD1 (6 bases). V lost 4 bases and J lost 10, with 16 bases in between. This CDR3 has 13 residues. The germline V gene encodes CDR1 SGHDN and CDR2 FVKESK.

The chain recombines TRBV6-5 with TRBJ1-5; the D gene is possibly TRBD1 (5 bases). The V end lost 7 bases, the J end lost 2 bases, and 15 bases lay between the germline ends. The CDR3 has 15 residues. Germline V CDR1 and CDR2: MNHEY, SVGAGI. The CDR3 region has the DNA TGTGCCAGCACTTGGGGCGGGGAGGGCAATCAGCCCCAGCATTTT. It translates to CASTWGGEGNQPQHF.

J is TRBJ2-7 and V is TRBV6-1; tentative D call: TRBD1 (5 bases). There are 14 residues in the CDR3. Germline V lookup: CDR1 MNHNS, CDR2 SASEGT. The V end lost 3 bases, the J end lost 1 base, and 10 bases lay between the germline ends. As DNA, the CDR3 is TGTGCCAGCAGTGAGCAAGGACAATCCTACGAGCAGTACTTC. It translates to CASSEQGQSYEQYF.

This chain joins TRBV9 and TRBJ1-4, with 7 positions matching TRBD1. The CDR3 is 16 residues long. J was trimmed by 5 bases and V by 0 bases; bases with no gene match: 7. The germline gives CDR1 SGDLS, CDR2 YYNGEE. The CDR3 sequence: CASSVGSGQRNEKLFF. The CDR3 DNA reads as TGTGCCAGCAGCGTAGGTTCGGGACAGAGAAATGAAAAACTGTTTTTT.

The chain combines TRBV7-9 with TRBJ1-1, with a weak D call TRBD1 (6 bases). Trimming removed 2 bases from V and 4 bases from J, with 11 bases in between. Per germline, CDR1 SEHNR and CDR2 FQNEAQ (reference sequence). This CDR3 has 14 amino acids. The CDR3 nucleotides read TGTGCCAGCAGCTTACAGGGGTCGAGCACTGAAGCTTTCTTT. Residues: CASSLQGSSTEAFF.

The chain uses TRBV11-2 and TRBJ1-2, with D unclear. V gave up 6 bases and J gave up 7 bases, with 15 bases separating them. CDR1 is SGHAT, CDR2 FQNNGV, per germline. This CDR3 is built from 13 residues. The CDR3, as DNA: TGTGCCAGCAGTCGAGGCTTTAGCGCTGGCTACACCTTC. As protein: CASSRGFSAGYTF.

J is TRBJ1-4 and V is TRBV5-1; 10 bases match TRBD1. CDR1 SGHRS and CDR2 YFSETQ come from the germline V gene. With V trimmed by 4 bases and J by 7 bases, 10 bases remained unmatched. There are 16 residues in the CDR3. CDR3 sequence (DNA): TGCGCCAGCAGCATATCCGGGACAGGGGCTACTGAAAAACTGTTTTTT. Translated, it gives CASSISGTGATEKLFF.

This chain links TRBV7-9 with TRBJ2-2, with 14 nucleotides matching TRBD2. The CDR3 runs to 18 residues. V shed 3 bases, J shed 5 bases, and the junction held 8 bases outside the gene matches. Germline CDR1 SEHNR, CDR2 FQNEAQ (reference sequence). CDR3 sequence (DNA): TGTGCCAGCAGCTTCTCGACTAGCGGGAGGGCCCGTACCGGGGAGCTGTTTTTT. It encodes CASSFSTSGRARTGELFF. The full variable domain, in which reference TRBV7-9 and TRBJ2-2 provide the parts outside the CDR3, is DTGVSQNPRHKITKRGQNVTFRCDPISEHNRLYWYRQTLGQGPEFLTYFQNEAQLEKSRLLSDRFSAERPKGSFSTLEIQRTEQGDSAMYLCASSFSTSGRARTGELFFGEGSRLTVL.

J is TRBJ2-5 and V is TRBV6-5; no clear D. This CDR3 contains 13 residues. The V gene's germline CDR1 is MNHEY and CDR2 SVGAGI. Trimming took 2 bases from V and 4 from J, leaving 8 bases between them. The CDR3 coding sequence is TGTGCCAGCAGTTACGGTGCGGTAGAGACCCAGTACTTC. This gives the protein CASSYGAVETQYF.

CDR3 protein: CASSLTSGRTYNEQFF. The DNA of the CDR3 is TGTGCCAGTAGTCTAACTAGCGGGAGGACCTACAATGAGCAGTTCTTC. The chain joins TRBV19 to TRBJ2-1, with 12 bases matching TRBD2. The J segment lost 2 bases and the V segment lost 5 bases, leaving 4 bases of the junction unmatched. The germline CDR1 and CDR2 sequences are LNHDA and SQIVND (reference sequence). The CDR3 loop spans 16 amino acids. The full variable domain, in which reference TRBV19 and TRBJ2-1 provide the parts outside the CDR3, is DGGITQSPKYLFRKEGQNVTLSCEQNLNHDAMYWYRQDPGQGLRLIYYSQIVNDFQKGDIAEGYSVSREKKESFPLTVTSAQKNPTAFYLCASSLTSGRTYNEQFFGPGTRLTVL.

The rearrangement joins TRBV6-1 to TRBJ2-5; the D is unclear. Trimming pared 2 bases from V and 4 bases from J, leaving 17 bases between. The CDR3 has 16 residues. CDR1 and CDR2 from the germline V gene are MNHNS and SASEGT. CDR3 nucleotides: TGTGCCAGCAGTGAATCGGTAAATAGCATGGGAGAGACCCAGTACTTC. Translation: CASSESVNSMGETQYF.

This chain links TRBV10-3 with TRBJ2-2; 10 bases line up with TRBD2. The V gene end was trimmed by 5 bases and the J gene end by 4 bases; junction bases not matched to a gene: 4. Germline CDR1 and CDR2: ENHRY and SYGVKD. The CDR3 has 15 amino acids. Here the CDR3 DNA reads TGTGCCATCAGTCAGGGACTAGCGATCACCGGGGAGCTGTTTTTT. The encoded protein is CAISQGLAITGELFF.

The genes are TRBV5-4 and TRBJ2-1, with TRBD1 matching 8 bases. Germline V gene lookup returns CDR1 SGHNT and CDR2 YYREEE (reference sequence). V shed 0 bases, J shed 6 bases, and the junction held 5 bases outside the gene matches. The CDR3 totals 15 residues. The CDR3: CASSLGQGMFNEQFF. The DNA for the CDR3 is TGTGCCAGCAGCTTGGGACAGGGGATGTTCAATGAGCAGTTCTTC.

This chain connects TRBV5-1 to TRBJ1-4; the match to TRBD1 covers 9 bases. The germline V gene encodes CDR1 SGHRS and CDR2 YFSETQ. J was trimmed by 9 bases and V by 4 bases; bases with no gene match: 7. This CDR3 is built from 14 residues. The CDR3 is CASSVGQGNQKLFF. The CDR3 DNA sequence: TGCGCCAGCAGCGTCGGACAGGGGAATCAAAAACTGTTTTTT.

This rearrangement joins TRBV19 to TRBJ2-3, with 8 bases aligning to TRBD2. The CDR3 extends over 14 amino acids. CDR1 is LNHDA, CDR2 SQIVND, per germline (reference sequence). V was clipped by 1 base and J by 5 bases; unmatched bases: 2. DNA for the CDR3: TGTGCCAGTAGTATAGGACTAGCGTTAGATACGCAGTATTTT. Protein: CASSIGLALDTQYF. Full variable domain (remainder filled in from reference TRBV19 and TRBJ2-3): DGGITQSPKYLFRKEGQNVTLSCEQNLNHDAMYWYRQDPGQGLRLIYYSQIVNDFQKGDIAEGYSVSREKKESFPLTVTSAQKNPTAFYLCASSIGLALDTQYFGPGTRLTVL.

This clone came up a few times. V is TRBV7-3 and J is TRBJ2-7; TRBD2 agrees at 10 bases. This CDR3 region has 16 residues. V shed 5 bases, J shed 3 bases, and the junction held 10 bases outside the gene matches. The germline CDR1 and CDR2 sequences are SGHTA and FQGTGA. The CDR3 loop is CASSPRIAGGLYEQYF. The CDR3 nucleotides read TGTGCCAGCAGCCCCAGAATAGCGGGAGGCCTCTACGAGCAGTACTTC.

CDR3 DNA: TGTGCCAGCAGCGGGGGTTTTGGGTACACTGAAGCTTTCTTT. This translates into CASSGGFGYTEAFF. The genes are TRBV27 and TRBJ1-1; D perhaps matches TRBD1 (5 bases). The CDR3 has 14 residues. Looked up from germline, CDR1 is MNHEY and CDR2 is SMNVEV (reference sequence). The V and J ends lost 6 bases and 3 bases respectively, with 14 bases between them.

This sequence joins TRBV9 and TRBJ2-2, with a weak D call TRBD2 (6 bases). V lost 2 bases and J lost 3, with 8 bases in between. Germline assignment: CDR1 SGDLS and CDR2 YYNGEE. This CDR3 has 14 amino acids. Here the CDR3 DNA reads TGTGCCAGCAGCGTGATAGCGGACACCGGGGAGCTGTTTTTT. This encodes CASSVIADTGELFF. The full variable domain, rest sourced from reference TRBV9 and TRBJ2-2, is DSGVTQTPKHLITATGQRVTLRCSPRSGDLSVYWYQQSLDQGLQFLIQYYNGEERAKGNILERFSAQQFPDLHSELNLSSLELGDSALYFCASSVIADTGELFFGEGSRLTVL.

This sequence joins TRBV3-1 (or the pseudogene TRBV3-2) and TRBJ2-3, with 10 bases lining up with TRBD2. The germline CDR1 and CDR2 sequences are LGHDT and YNNKEL (reference sequence). Trimming at V came to 6 bases and at J to 2 bases, leaving 2 bases not matched to a gene. The CDR3 is 14 amino acids. The DNA of the CDR3 is TGTGCCAGCAGACTAGCGGGACCCACAGATACGCAGTATTTT. It is translated as CASRLAGPTDTQYF.

The genes are TRBV5-5 and TRBJ1-1; D not certain. This CDR3 contains 15 residues. Germline CDR1 and CDR2: SGHKS and YYEKEE (reference sequence). The V end was cut by 3 bases, the J end by 0 bases, with 12 bases between. CDR3 nucleotides: TGTGCCAGCAGCTCCCCGACACGGATGAACACTGAAGCTTTCTTT. Translated, it gives CASSSPTRMNTEAFF.

The rearrangement links TRBV30 to TRBJ1-2, with 8 bases identical to TRBD1. The germline gives CDR1 GTSNPN, CDR2 SVGIG (reference sequence). The ends lost 1 base at V and 1 base at J; junction bases unmatched: 5. The CDR3 has 15 residues. This chain's CDR3 is CAWSDQGARNYGYTF. The CDR3 DNA reads TGTGCCTGGAGTGATCAGGGGGCGCGTAACTATGGCTACACCTTC.

V usage is TRBV6-6 and J usage is TRBJ2-3; possible D gene TRBD2, 5 bases. The CDR3 covers 16 residues. Deletions cut 2 bases from V and 6 bases from J, with 18 bases between. Germline lookup yields CDR1 MNHNY and CDR2 SVGAGI (reference sequence). The CDR3 spells CASSYRAVPTPDTQYF. The CDR3 DNA is TGTGCCAGCAGTTACCGAGCGGTCCCAACCCCGGATACGCAGTATTTT.

This sequence joins TRBV4-2 and TRBJ1-2, with TRBD1 matching 8 bases. The CDR3 has 15 residues. The V and J ends lost 0 bases and 3 bases, in that order; junction bases with no gene match: 3. Germline V gene data show CDR1 as LGHNA and CDR2 as YNFKEQ. CDR3 DNA: TGTGCCAGCAGCCAAGATCAGGGGGCGGACTATGGCTACACCTTC. Protein sequence: CASSQDQGADYGYTF.

The CDR3 bases are TGTGCCAGCAGCCACCGGAGCAAGTACAATGAGCAGTTCTTC. Its translation is CASSHRSKYNEQFF. The chain joins TRBV3-1 (or the pseudogene TRBV3-2) to TRBJ2-1; D unresolved. The V and J ends lost 3 bases and 4 bases respectively, with 10 bases between them. This CDR3 region has 14 residues. Germline lookup yields CDR1 LGHDT and CDR2 YNNKEL (reference sequence).